The 5 T cell receptor beta chains given below trace back to one sample, sequenced in a study of shared clonotypes between healthy human individuals. Sequencing used immunoSEQ multiplex PCR; TCRdb keeps in-frame clones, though not all of them. The sample includes 450,000 or so clones, 70% to 80% of them seen just once. The sample taken for sequencing was PBMCs. These receptors all stem from a woman aged 40 to 50 in good health. Some clones in this sample may be carry-over from other donors' samples.

The chain carries TRBV9 and TRBJ1-5; D is perhaps TRBD1 (6 bases). CDR1 is SGDLS, CDR2 YYNGEE, per germline. Trimming shortened V by 4 bases and J by 11 bases, and 22 bases separated the two germline ends. The CDR3 contains 15 residues. CDR3 in amino acids: CASSPHSEGESAQHF. As DNA, the CDR3 is TGTGCCAGCAGCCCCCACTCGGAGGGGGAATCAGCCCAGCATTTT.

The rearrangement joins TRBV7-2 to TRBJ1-2; no clear D gene. Per the germline V gene, CDR1 is SGHTA and CDR2 is FQGNSA. CDR3 length equals 14 residues. V was pared by 3 bases and J by 4 bases, with 12 bases between. CDR3 residues: CASSLGTAAYGYTF. CDR3 sequence (DNA): TGTGCCAGCAGCTTGGGAACGGCCGCCTATGGCTACACCTTC.

Regarding this clone: A read error may explain this, as a much larger clone is one base away. The same CDR3 also results from other DNA sequences found in this sample. The genes are TRBV6-5 and TRBJ2-7; D call uncertain. Germline CDR1 is MNHEY and CDR2 is SVGAGI. Trimming removed 0 bases at V and 4 bases at J, with 4 bases between. The CDR3 has 12 residues. CDR3 residues: CASSYSPYEQYF. CDR3 nucleotides: TGTGCCAGCAGTTACTCGCCTTACGAGCAGTACTTC.

The V gene is TRBV4-1, the J gene TRBJ1-2; D unresolved. Germline V lookup: CDR1 MGHRA, CDR2 YSYEKL. CDR3 length: 17 amino acids. Trimming stripped 2 bases from V and 7 bases from J, with 23 bases between. The CDR3 protein is CASSQQLNLGISCGYTF. DNA for the CDR3: TGCGCCAGCAGCCAACAACTTAACTTGGGGATATCCTGTGGCTACACCTTC.

The V gene is TRBV7-6, the J gene TRBJ2-7, with D possibly being TRBD1 or TRBD2 (6 bases each). The CDR3 contains 13 residues. The V gene lost 6 bases and the J gene lost 6 bases, with 15 bases spanning the gap. Germline loops: CDR1 SGHVS, CDR2 FNYEAQ. The CDR3 loop is CASSRDGGPEQYF. The CDR3 bases are TGTGCCAGCAGTAGGGACGGGGGCCCCGAGCAGTACTTC.